These 18 T cell receptor beta chains originate from one sample sequenced in a study of T cells in localized non-small cell lung cancer. Clones were sequenced by immunoSEQ multiplex PCR, and TCRdb holds only the in-frame ones, with some missing. This sample has around 830 clones, with around a fifth found just once. The starting material was normal lung tissue next to the tumor, obtained before any cancer treatment. The receptors derive from a man aged 35-75 years with stage I lung adenocarcinoma.

This clone appeared a few times. The chain is built from TRBV11-3 and TRBJ1-1; 7 bases agree with TRBD1. CDR1 is SGHNT, CDR2 YENEEA, per germline. CDR3 size: 15 residues. With V trimmed by 6 bases and J by 4 bases, 11 bases remained unmatched. This CDR3 reads CASRQEGARGTEAFF. DNA of the CDR3: TGTGCCAGCAGGCAGGAGGGGGCGCGAGGCACTGAAGCTTTCTTT.

This clone is large within its sample. The chain uses TRBV9 and TRBJ1-2; 7 bases are a match to TRBD1. Germline V gene sequence: CDR1 SGDLS, CDR2 YYNGEE. The CDR3 consists of 15 residues. The V segment lost 5 bases and the J segment 4 bases; nucleotides outside the gene matches: 11. CDR3: CASSEQGSVLYGYTF. The CDR3 nucleotides are TGTGCCAGCAGTGAACAGGGGTCTGTCCTCTATGGCTACACCTTC.

Here the CDR3 reads CASSLGALQGTSKGNTEAFF. In DNA, the CDR3 is TGCGCCAGCAGCTTGGGGGCCCTACAGGGGACCTCCAAGGGGAACACTGAAGCTTTCTTT. The V gene is TRBV5-1, the J gene TRBJ1-1, with 7 bases that match TRBD1. CDR1 and CDR2 (germline): SGHRS, YFSETQ. The CDR3 consists of 20 residues. Losses at the gene ends were 0 bases for V and 1 base for J; bases not matched to a gene: 18.

This clone was detected a few times. The V call is TRBV23-1, the J call TRBJ2-7, with 11 bases fitting TRBD1. TRBV23-1 is given ORF status, its function remaining uncertain. V lost 8 bases to trimming and J lost 1 base; unmatched junction nucleotides: 1. The CDR3 extends over 13 amino acids. CDR3 nucleotide sequence: TGCGCCAGCGGGACAGGGGGATCCTACGAGCAGTACTTC. Translating it yields CASGTGGSYEQYF.

Only a few counts were recorded for this clone. The sequence runs out 1 residue before the end of the CDR3; the remainder is reconstructed from the germline J gene. This chain joins TRBV10-3 and TRBJ2-7; D unresolved. This CDR3 spans 13 amino acids. V lost 1 base and J lost 6, with 10 bases in between. Germline V gene lookup returns CDR1 ENHRY and CDR2 SYGVKD. The CDR3 reads CAISEYQSIEQYF. The sequenced CDR3 bases are TGTGCCATCAGTGAGTACCAGAGTATCGAGCAGTAC.

The V and J genes are TRBV19 and TRBJ1-2, with TRBD1 matching 7 bases. Germline V gene data show CDR1 as LNHDA and CDR2 as SQIVND (reference sequence). This CDR3 has 11 residues. The junction had 2 bases not matched to a gene; V was cut back by 5 bases and J by 8 bases. Written as DNA, the CDR3 is TGTGCCAGTAGTGGGACAGTCGGCTACACCTTC. As protein: CASSGTVGYTF.

This clone has only a few counts. V and J are TRBV7-6 and TRBJ1-3; D unclear. The CDR3 is 15 amino acids. From germline, CDR1 is SGHVS and CDR2 FNYEAQ. V dropped 2 bases and J dropped 4 bases, with 12 bases sitting between them. The CDR3 reads CASSLFRAIGNTIYF. The CDR3 nucleotides read TGTGCCAGCAGCTTATTCCGGGCTATAGGAAACACCATATATTTT.

The J gene is TRBJ2-1, the V gene TRBV14; maybe TRBD2 (6 bases). V gave up 3 bases and J gave up 13 bases, with 16 bases separating them. Germline V CDR1 and CDR2: SGHDN, FVKESK. CDR3 length: 13 amino acids. The CDR3 DNA follows: TGTGCCAGCAGCCACGGGGTCCGGGACTCTCAGTTCTTC. Protein sequence: CASSHGVRDSQFF. Supplemented by reference TRBV14 and TRBJ2-1, the full variable domain reads EAGVTQFPSHSVIEKGQTVTLRCDPISGHDNLYWYRRVMGKEIKFLLHFVKESKQDESGMPNNRFLAERTGGTYSTLKVQPAELEDSGVYFCASSHGVRDSQFFGPGTRLTVL.

This clone was counted a few times. The rearrangement joins TRBV23-1 to TRBJ2-5; unclear D gene. TRBV23-1 is given ORF status, its function remaining uncertain. The CDR3 extends over 13 amino acids. Trimming left V 6 bases short and J 3 bases short, with 11 bases between. CDR3 DNA: TGCGCCAGCAGCTTGGCCTGGGAAGAGACCCAGTACTTC. Protein: CASSLAWEETQYF.

CDR3 sequence (DNA): TGTGCCAGCAGTCCCCCGGGACAGGGTCAGCAGCCCCAGCATTTT. It specifies CASSPPGQGQQPQHF. The gene calls are TRBV28 and TRBJ1-5; 9 bases align to TRBD1. This CDR3 spans 15 amino acids. Per germline, CDR1 MDHEN and CDR2 SYDVKM. V was pared by 5 bases and J by 7 bases, with 9 bases of the junction left unmatched.

The chain carries TRBV15 and TRBJ2-7; TRBD1 aligns across 7 bases. Unmatched junction bases numbered 6, after V lost 1 base and J lost 3 bases. CDR1 and CDR2 from the germline V gene are LNHNV and YYDKDF (reference sequence). This CDR3 is built from 15 residues. The CDR3: CATSRVTTGHYEQYF. The DNA of the CDR3 is TGTGCCACCAGCAGAGTAACGACAGGGCACTACGAGCAGTACTTC.

V usage is TRBV12-5 and J usage is TRBJ2-1; D not resolved. CDR3 length equals 13 residues. Trimming stripped 1 base from V and 7 bases from J, with 8 bases between. Germline loops: CDR1 LGHNT, CDR2 FRNRAP. The CDR3 sequence: CASGLGLGNEQFF. CDR3 bases: TGTGCTAGTGGTTTGGGGTTGGGGAATGAGCAGTTCTTC. The whole variable domain, filled in from reference TRBV12-5 and TRBJ2-1, reads DARVTQTPRHKVTEMGQEVTMRCQPILGHNTVFWYRQTMMQGLELLAYFRNRAPLDDSGMPKDRFSAEMPDATLATLKIQPSEPRDSAVYFCASGLGLGNEQFFGPGTRLTVL.

This clone turned up a few times. The CDR3 loop reads CASSFTEFNQPQHF. The CDR3 nucleotides are TGTGCCAGCAGTTTCACAGAATTCAATCAGCCCCAGCATTTT. The chain combines TRBV9 with TRBJ1-5; D is unclear. The CDR3 contains 14 residues. Germline CDR1 SGDLS, CDR2 YYNGEE. V lost 5 bases and J 3 bases, leaving 12 bases between the germline ends.

V and J are TRBV12-5 and TRBJ2-5, with TRBD1 as a possible D gene (6 bases). The CDR3 sequence is 13 residues long. With 3 bases removed from V and 6 bases from J, the gap between germline ends came to 11 bases. The germline CDR1 and CDR2 sequences are LGHNT and FRNRAP. CDR3 nucleotide sequence: TGTGCTAGTGGTTTCAACAGGGCGAAGACCCAGTACTTC. Its translation is CASGFNRAKTQYF.

This clone occurred a few times. The DNA of the CDR3 is TGTGCCAGCAGTGAGACTAGCGGGAGCCCCCTCGCCGGGGAGCTGTTTTTT. It is translated as CASSETSGSPLAGELFF. V is TRBV9 and J is TRBJ2-2; 12 bases fit TRBD2. J lost 6 bases, V lost 5 bases, and 11 bases had no gene match. Looked up from germline, CDR1 is SGDLS and CDR2 is YYNGEE. This CDR3 is 17 amino acids long. Filled out from reference TRBV9 and TRBJ2-2, the complete variable domain reads DSGVTQTPKHLITATGQRVTLRCSPRSGDLSVYWYQQSLDQGLQFLIQYYNGEERAKGNILERFSAQQFPDLHSELNLSSLELGDSALYFCASSETSGSPLAGELFFGEGSRLTVL.

The rearrangement joins TRBV18 to TRBJ2-7; 8 nucleotides line up with TRBD1. The CDR3 runs to 16 residues. The trim removed 2 bases at V and 0 bases at J, leaving 6 bases unmatched. Germline V gives CDR1 KGHSH, CDR2 LQKENI. CDR3 coding DNA: TGTGCCAGCTCACCAGTAGTAGGGACAGGCTCCTACGAGCAGTACTTC. Amino acids: CASSPVVGTGSYEQYF.

The gene calls are TRBV4-1 and TRBJ2-5, with D perhaps TRBD1 (5 bases). Trimming cost V 3 bases and J 5 bases, with 19 bases left between them. Germline V lookup: CDR1 MGHRA, CDR2 YSYEKL. The CDR3 has 16 residues. The CDR3 nucleotides are TGCGCCAGCAGCCAGGCATACGACAGCAGGGTGGAGACCCAGTACTTC. Amino acids: CASSQAYDSRVETQYF.

V and J are TRBV6-8 and TRBJ1-6; possible D gene TRBD1, 6 bases. Per germline, CDR1 MNHGY and CDR2 SAAAGT. The CDR3 consists of 14 residues. The V end lost 6 bases, the J end lost 7 bases, and 13 bases lay between the germline ends. CDR3 sequence (DNA): TGTGCCAGCAGGAACAGGGTAAAGAATTCACCCCTCCACTTT. Encoded protein: CASRNRVKNSPLHF.